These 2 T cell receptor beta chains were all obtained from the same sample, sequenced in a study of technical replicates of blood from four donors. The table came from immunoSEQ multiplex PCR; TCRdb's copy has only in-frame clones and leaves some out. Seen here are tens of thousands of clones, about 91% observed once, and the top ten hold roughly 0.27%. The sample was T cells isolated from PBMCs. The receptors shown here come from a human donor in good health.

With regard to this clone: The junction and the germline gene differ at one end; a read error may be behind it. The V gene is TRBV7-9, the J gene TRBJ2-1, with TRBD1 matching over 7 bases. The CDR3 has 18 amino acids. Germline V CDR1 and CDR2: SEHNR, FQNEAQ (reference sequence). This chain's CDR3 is CASSLAGTDIPFYNEQFF. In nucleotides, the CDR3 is TGTGCCAGCAGCCTAGCCGGGACAGACATTCCTTTCTACAATGAGCAGTTCTTC.

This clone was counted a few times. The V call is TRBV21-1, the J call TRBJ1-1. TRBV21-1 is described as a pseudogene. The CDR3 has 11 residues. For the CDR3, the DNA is TGTGCCAGCAGCGGCGGTACTGAAGCTTTCTTT. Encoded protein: CASSGGTEAFF.